One and the same sample provided the 19 T cell receptor beta chains below, sequenced in a study of naive and memory T cell subsets. Ligated cDNA underwent four rounds of PCR with nested alpha and beta constant region primers and SP2. TCRdb re-called the UMI-ligation and nested PCR reads with MiXCR, one entry per CDR3 protein. The sample records approximately 37,000 distinct CDR3 sequences, approximately 11% being singletons. Regarding treatment: skin biopsy from PPD injection site in Mantoux-positive individual. TCR cDNA received a 3' ligated oligonucleotide that carried a UMI. Material: skin, obtained from a tuberculin skin test site. Every receptor here comes from an adult in good health.

The rearrangement uses TRBV20-1 and TRBJ2-5, with 16 positions matching TRBD2. With 7 bases clipped from V and 6 bases from J, the junction kept 14 bases outside the gene matches. The CDR3 loop spans 17 amino acids. Per the germline V gene, CDR1 is DFQATT and CDR2 is SNEGSKA (reference sequence). The CDR3 coding sequence is TGCAGTGTCAGACCCGGGACTAGCGGGAGGGCCGGGAAGACCCAGTACTTC. This codes for CSVRPGTSGRAGKTQYF.

This clonotype was detected only a few times. The V and J genes are TRBV20-1 and TRBJ1-6; D not certain. V was cut by 1 base and J by 0 bases, with 7 bases left in between. This CDR3 is 15 amino acids long. CDR1 is DFQATT, CDR2 SNEGSKA, per germline (reference sequence). The CDR3 is CSARGRSSYNSPLHF. The CDR3 coding sequence is TGCAGTGCTAGAGGACGGAGCTCCTATAATTCACCCCTCCACTTT.

The chain carries TRBV28 and TRBJ1-3; D remains unclear. CDR1 is MDHEN, CDR2 SYDVKM, per germline. V shed 3 bases and J shed 1 base, with 4 bases lying between them. CDR3 length: 13 amino acids. In DNA form, the CDR3 reads TGTGCCAGCAGTTTGGGGTCTGGAAACACCATATATTTT. This sequence encodes CASSLGSGNTIYF.

The gene calls are TRBV20-1 and TRBJ2-1, with 7 nucleotides matching TRBD2. There are 14 residues in the CDR3. V was pared by 1 base and J by 0 bases, with 0 bases of the junction left unmatched. The germline CDR1 and CDR2 sequences are DFQATT and SNEGSKA (reference sequence). CDR3 DNA sequence: TGCAGTGCTAGAGGGGGGGGCTCCTACAATGAGCAGTTCTTC. Translation gives CSARGGGSYNEQFF.

The rearrangement links TRBV7-2 to TRBJ1-2, with D maybe TRBD1 (6 bases). CDR3 size: 14 residues. Trimming stripped 2 bases from V and 6 bases from J, with 13 bases between. CDR1 and CDR2 from the germline V gene are SGHTA and FQGNSA. Written as DNA, the CDR3 is TGTGCCAGCAGCTTACCGGACAGAACGAATGGCTACACCTTC. Protein sequence: CASSLPDRTNGYTF.

This clonotype is large in the sample. This rearrangement joins TRBV7-9 to TRBJ2-7; D call uncertain. From germline, CDR1 is SEHNR and CDR2 FQNEAQ (reference sequence). This CDR3 has 14 residues. V was trimmed by 3 bases and J by 2 bases, leaving 11 bases between them. For the CDR3, the DNA is TGTGCCAGCAGCTTCCCGGGTTATCCCTACGAGCAGTACTTC. Residues: CASSFPGYPYEQYF.

The rearrangement joins TRBV19 to TRBJ1-4, with 9 bases aligning to TRBD1. Germline CDR1 reads LNHDA; CDR2 reads SQIVND (reference sequence). V shed 6 bases and J 7 bases; nucleotides not matched to a gene: 6. The CDR3 runs 14 residues. CDR3 sequence (DNA): TGTGCCAGTAGGCCCCCGGGACAGGGTGAAAAACTGTTTTTT. Translation gives CASRPPGQGEKLFF.

This clonotype was seen a handful of times. The chain links TRBV27 to TRBJ2-1; either TRBD1 or TRBD2 may supply D (6 bases each). Germline loops: CDR1 MNHEY, CDR2 SMNVEV (reference sequence). V was shortened by 4 bases and J by 3 bases, with 10 bases between the two germline ends. This CDR3 has 14 amino acids. The CDR3 DNA is TGTGCCAGCAGTTGGGGGGCAGACTACAATGAGCAGTTCTTC. Amino acid sequence: CASSWGADYNEQFF.

This clonotype was seen many times. The genes are TRBV3-1 and TRBJ2-7, with D tentatively TRBD2 (5 bases). Germline-derived CDR1 and CDR2 are LGHDT and YNNKEL (reference sequence). Between the trimmed V and J ends, which lost 4 bases and 12 bases, there was a span of 16 bases. There are 12 residues in the CDR3. The CDR3 nucleotides are TGTGCCAGCAGCCCAACCGGACTCCCCTTGTACTTC. Translating it yields CASSPTGLPLYF.

This clonotype occurred many times. The chain carries TRBV6-1 and TRBJ2-3, with D possibly matching TRBD2 (5 bases). Germline V gives CDR1 MNHNS, CDR2 SASEGT. The CDR3 has 11 amino acids. Between the trimmed V and J ends, which lost 8 bases and 9 bases, there was a span of 12 bases. The CDR3 sequence: CASPMAGTQYF. The CDR3 DNA reads TGTGCCAGCCCGATGGCGGGCACGCAGTATTTT.

Ten or more counts support this clonotype. The J gene is TRBJ1-2, the V gene TRBV15, with unresolved D. V lost 6 bases and J 2 bases, leaving 16 bases between the germline ends. Germline V gene data show CDR1 as LNHNV and CDR2 as YYDKDF (reference sequence). This CDR3 spans 15 amino acids. The CDR3 DNA reads as TGTGCCACCAGTCCTCGCGGGCAGTTGAACTATGGCTACACCTTC. It encodes CATSPRGQLNYGYTF.

This clonotype has just a few counts. The chain recombines TRBV6-4 with TRBJ1-1; 7 bases are a match to TRBD1. Germline V gene sequence: CDR1 MRHNA, CDR2 SNTAGT. After removal of 3 bases from V and 7 bases from J, the junction contained 5 bases not matched to a gene. The CDR3 has 13 residues. This CDR3 is CASSEGTANEAFF. CDR3 nucleotide sequence: TGTGCCAGCAGTGAGGGGACAGCTAATGAAGCTTTCTTT.

At least ten counts were recorded for this clonotype. The CDR3 nucleotides read TGTGCCAGCAGCTTAGAGTTCGGAAACACCGGGGAGCTGTTTTTT. It translates to CASSLEFGNTGELFF. The chain has TRBV7-2 and TRBJ2-2, with unresolved D. CDR1 SGHTA and CDR2 FQGNSA come from the germline V gene. CDR3 length: 15 residues. V was cut by 1 base and J by 2 bases, with 8 bases left in between.

Ten or more counts support this clonotype. The rearrangement links TRBV12-3 or TRBV12-4 to TRBJ1-1; 7 bases are a match to TRBD1. The CDR3 has 15 residues. Germline trimming cut 6 bases from V and 1 base from J; bases unmatched to any gene: 8. The CDR3 here is CASSRQGAQNTEAFF. As DNA, the CDR3 is TGTGCCAGCAGCAGACAGGGAGCACAGAACACTGAAGCTTTCTTT.

This clonotype appeared many times. The chain joins TRBV20-1 to TRBJ1-2, with TRBD1 identical over 8 bases. CDR3 length equals 15 residues. In germline, CDR1 is DFQATT, CDR2 SNEGSKA (reference sequence). J was trimmed by 6 bases and V by 0 bases; bases with no gene match: 9. CDR3 DNA: TGCAGTGCTAGAGATATGGGGCAGGGGGCGGATGGCTACACCTTC. Translated: CSARDMGQGADGYTF.

This clonotype was found a few times. This chain uses TRBV11-2 with TRBJ1-1; D uncertain. The CDR3 runs 14 residues. The V end lost 4 bases, the J end lost 0 bases, and 9 bases lay between the germline ends. Germline V lookup: CDR1 SGHAT, CDR2 FQNNGV. The CDR3 DNA reads as TGTGCCAGCAGCTCTTCATTCGTGAACACTGAAGCTTTCTTT. Amino acid sequence: CASSSSFVNTEAFF.

V is TRBV5-1 and J is TRBJ2-3; 10 bases line up with TRBD2. This CDR3 comprises 16 residues. J gave up 6 bases and V 4 bases, and 11 bases lay outside the gene matches. The germline gives CDR1 SGHRS, CDR2 YFSETQ. The CDR3 region has the DNA TGCGCCAGCAGCCCCAGTACAGCGGGGGGGTTCGATACGCAGTATTTT. Protein product: CASSPSTAGGFDTQYF.

CDR3 region: CASTDRGHSDTQYF. CDR3 bases: TGTGCCAGCACCGACAGGGGACACTCAGATACGCAGTATTTT. This chain joins TRBV28 and TRBJ2-3; 8 bases match TRBD1. Germline V lookup: CDR1 MDHEN, CDR2 SYDVKM. The junction had 7 bases not matched to a gene; V was cut back by 7 bases and J by 4 bases. The CDR3 totals 14 residues.

In this sample, this clonotype turned up a few times. J is TRBJ2-7 and V is TRBV19, with 7 nucleotides matching TRBD2. CDR3 size: 14 residues. V lost 4 bases, J lost 2 bases, and 5 bases stayed unmatched. Germline V gene lookup returns CDR1 LNHDA and CDR2 SQIVND (reference sequence). The CDR3 nucleotides read TGTGCCAGTAGTACAAGCGGGATGGCCTACGAGCAGTACTTC. Protein: CASSTSGMAYEQYF.